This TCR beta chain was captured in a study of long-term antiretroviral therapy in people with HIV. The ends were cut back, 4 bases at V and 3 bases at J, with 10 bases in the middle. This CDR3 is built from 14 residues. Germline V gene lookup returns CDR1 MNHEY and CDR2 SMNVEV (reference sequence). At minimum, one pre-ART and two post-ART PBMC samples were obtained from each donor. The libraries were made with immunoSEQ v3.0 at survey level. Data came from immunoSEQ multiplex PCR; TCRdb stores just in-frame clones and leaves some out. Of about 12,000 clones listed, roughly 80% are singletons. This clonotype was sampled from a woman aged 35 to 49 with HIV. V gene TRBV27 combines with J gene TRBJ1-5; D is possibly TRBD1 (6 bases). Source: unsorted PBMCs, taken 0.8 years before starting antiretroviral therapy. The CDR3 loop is CASSSRGPNQPQHF. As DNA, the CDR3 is TGTGCCAGCAGTTCCAGGGGACCCAATCAGCCCCAGCATTTT.